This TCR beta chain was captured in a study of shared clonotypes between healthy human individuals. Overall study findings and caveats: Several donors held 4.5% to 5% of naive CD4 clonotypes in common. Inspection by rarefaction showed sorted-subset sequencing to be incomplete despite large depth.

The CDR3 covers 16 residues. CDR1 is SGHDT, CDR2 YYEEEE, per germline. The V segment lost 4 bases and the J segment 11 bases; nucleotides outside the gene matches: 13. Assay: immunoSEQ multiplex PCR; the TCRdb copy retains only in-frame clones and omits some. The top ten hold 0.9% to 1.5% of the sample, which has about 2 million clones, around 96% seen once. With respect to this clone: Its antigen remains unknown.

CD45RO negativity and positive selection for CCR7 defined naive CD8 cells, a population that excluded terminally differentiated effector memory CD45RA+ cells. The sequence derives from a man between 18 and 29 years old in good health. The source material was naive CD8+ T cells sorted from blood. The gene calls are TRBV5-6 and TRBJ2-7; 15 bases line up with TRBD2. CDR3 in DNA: TGTGCCAGCAGCACCAGGGGACTAGCGGGGGGACTCGACGAGTACTTC. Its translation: CASSTRGLAGGLDEYF.